The 20 T cell receptor beta chains presented below share a single source sample, sequenced in a study of T cell changes during pregnancy in multiple sclerosis. Repertoires were generated with immunoSEQ multiplex PCR, while TCRdb's copy carries only in-frame clones and drops some. Of roughly 100,000 clones listed, about 90% are singletons. The sequencing here drew on peripheral blood, taken after pregnancy. Receptors originate from a female donor with multiple sclerosis, enrolled in a pregnancy study.

The chain recombines TRBV30 with TRBJ2-5; TRBD2 is a possible D gene (6 bases). V gave up 1 base and J gave up 1 base, with 7 bases separating them. CDR1 is GTSNPN and CDR2 is SVGIG in the germline V gene (reference sequence). The CDR3 is 13 residues long. Here the CDR3 reads CAWSGGVQETQYF. In DNA, the CDR3 is TGTGCCTGGAGTGGCGGGGTCCAAGAGACCCAGTACTTC.

CDR3 sequence reads: CASSPLRTGYTGELFF. The CDR3 DNA is TGTGCCAGCAGCCCCCTCCGGACAGGGTACACCGGGGAGCTGTTTTTT. The chain has TRBV7-6 and TRBJ2-2; 8 positions match TRBD1. The CDR3 contains 16 residues. The trim removed 5 bases at V and 3 bases at J, leaving 8 bases unmatched. The germline V gene has CDR1 SGHVS and CDR2 FNYEAQ.

This chain links TRBV4-2 with TRBJ1-5; a weak D match, TRBD1 (5 bases). The germline V gene encodes CDR1 LGHNA and CDR2 YNFKEQ. V lost 3 bases, J lost 0 bases, and 9 bases lay in between. This CDR3 region has 15 residues. The CDR3 bases are TGTGCCAGCAGCCAGGGACTTAATAGCAATCAGCCCCAGCATTTT. Encoded protein: CASSQGLNSNQPQHF.

J is TRBJ1-4 and V is TRBV7-9; 7 bases align to TRBD1. Germline loops: CDR1 SEHNR, CDR2 FQNEAQ (reference sequence). V lost 5 bases to trimming and J lost 3 bases; unmatched junction nucleotides: 9. The CDR3 is 16 amino acids. The CDR3: CASSHRQGGANEKLFF. The CDR3 DNA follows: TGTGCCAGCAGCCACCGACAGGGAGGAGCTAATGAAAAACTGTTTTTT.

The V and J genes are TRBV6-5 and TRBJ1-2, with D possibly matching TRBD1 (5 bases). Trimming stripped 3 bases from V and 2 bases from J, with 7 bases between. Germline CDR1 is MNHEY and CDR2 is SVGAGI. This CDR3 comprises 13 residues. CDR3 in amino acids: CASSYTGNYGYTF. The CDR3 bases are TGTGCCAGCAGTTATACAGGAAACTATGGCTACACCTTC.

The chain uses TRBV5-1 and TRBJ2-5; 9 nucleotides line up with TRBD2. The CDR3 loop spans 17 amino acids. Germline CDR1 and CDR2: SGHRS and YFSETQ. J gave up 0 bases and V 0 bases, and 6 bases lay outside the gene matches. CDR3 in DNA: TGCGCCAGCAGCTTGGGACTAGCGGTGGGGTACCAAGAGACCCAGTACTTC. Protein product: CASSLGLAVGYQETQYF.

The chain employs TRBV5-1 and TRBJ2-7; a weak D match, TRBD1 (6 bases). Germline CDR1 is SGHRS and CDR2 is YFSETQ. Trimming removed 4 bases from V and 0 bases from J, with 8 bases in between. CDR3 size: 13 residues. The CDR3 DNA is TGCGCCAGCAGCCGGGACACCTCCTACGAGCAGTACTTC. This encodes CASSRDTSYEQYF.

The chain joins TRBV20-1 to TRBJ2-1, with TRBD2 matching over 8 bases. The trim removed 2 bases at V and 15 bases at J, leaving 6 bases unmatched. Per the germline V gene, CDR1 is DFQATT and CDR2 is SNEGSKA (reference sequence). This CDR3 comprises 11 residues. CDR3: CSARTLAALFF. The CDR3 DNA sequence: TGCAGTGCTAGAACACTAGCGGCGCTGTTCTTC.

The genes are TRBV7-9 and TRBJ2-1; possible D gene TRBD2, 6 bases. V dropped 1 base and J dropped 10 bases, with 11 bases sitting between them. The CDR3 sequence is 13 residues long. CDR1 and CDR2 (germline): SEHNR, FQNEAQ (reference sequence). This chain's CDR3 is CASSLGAREEQFF. The CDR3 region has the DNA TGTGCCAGCAGCTTAGGAGCCCGGGAGGAGCAGTTCTTC.

The V call is TRBV7-2, the J call TRBJ1-2; TRBD1 is a possible D gene (5 bases). Trimming took off 6 bases at V and 5 bases at J, with 13 bases between the two ends. This CDR3 comprises 13 residues. Germline V gives CDR1 SGHTA, CDR2 FQGNSA. DNA of the CDR3: TGTGCCAGCAGACTAGGCGGGGGTTATGGCTACACCTTC. It codes for CASRLGGGYGYTF.

The V and J genes are TRBV10-3 and TRBJ1-4; TRBD1 is a possible D gene (6 bases). There are 15 residues in the CDR3. V lost 2 bases, J lost 8 bases, and 15 bases lay in between. Germline values: CDR1 ENHRY, CDR2 SYGVKD. The CDR3 bases are TGTGCCATCAGTGAGACCGGGACCAGGGGCGAAAAACTGTTTTTT. Translated: CAISETGTRGEKLFF.

The chain couples TRBV7-9 to TRBJ1-3; 7 bases are shared with TRBD1. J gave up 4 bases and V 2 bases, and 14 bases lay outside the gene matches. CDR3 length equals 18 residues. Germline-derived CDR1 and CDR2 are SEHNR and FQNEAQ (reference sequence). CDR3 protein: CASSLYTLGQIFGNTIYF. CDR3 bases: TGTGCCAGCAGCTTATACACTCTGGGACAGATCTTCGGAAACACCATATATTTT.

The V gene is TRBV6-1, the J gene TRBJ1-2; maybe TRBD1 (6 bases). From germline, CDR1 is MNHNS and CDR2 SASEGT. Trimming cost V 2 bases and J 7 bases, with 8 bases left between them. This CDR3 is built from 12 residues. The CDR3 region has the DNA TGTGCCAGCAGTGAACCGACAGGTGGCTACACCTTC. Its protein product is CASSEPTGGYTF.

The chain is built from TRBV2 and TRBJ1-1; possible D gene TRBD1, 5 bases. The V gene's germline CDR1 is SNHLY and CDR2 FYNNEI. The CDR3 is 15 residues long. Trimming stripped 5 bases from V and 1 base from J, with 14 bases between. CDR3 nucleotides: TGTGCCAGCAGTCACGGGGGGGTTCAGAACACTGAAGCTTTCTTT. This codes for CASSHGGVQNTEAFF.

The chain joins TRBV7-2 to TRBJ2-6; possibly TRBD1 for D (5 bases). The length of the CDR3 is 16 residues. Germline V gene lookup returns CDR1 SGHTA and CDR2 FQGNSA. Deletions cut 1 base from V and 1 base from J, with 8 bases between. The DNA of the CDR3 is TGTGCCAGCAGCTTAGGTTCAGGGTCTGGGGCCAACGTCCTGACTTTC. Translation gives CASSLGSGSGANVLTF. Full variable domain (rest looked up from reference TRBV7-2 and TRBJ2-6): GAGVSQSPSNKVTEKGKDVELRCDPISGHTALYWYRQSLGQGLEFLIYFQGNSAPDKSGLPSDRFSAERTGGSVSTLTIQRTQQEDSAVYLCASSLGSGSGANVLTFGAGSRLTVL.

In DNA form, the CDR3 reads TGTGCCAGCAGTGTGGGACAGGGAAGTTTTTACGAGCAGTACTTC. Translation: CASSVGQGSFYEQYF. V gene TRBV11-1 combines with J gene TRBJ2-7; the match to TRBD1 covers 9 bases. CDR3 length: 15 residues. The V and J ends lost 6 bases and 4 bases, in that order; junction bases with no gene match: 10. Germline loops: CDR1 SGHAT, CDR2 FQDESV (reference sequence).

This clone has just one count. The chain joins TRBV2 to TRBJ2-3, with 10 bases identical to TRBD2. With 5 bases clipped from V and 0 bases from J, the junction kept 2 bases outside the gene matches. From germline, CDR1 is SNHLY and CDR2 FYNNEI. The length of the CDR3 is 15 residues. The CDR3 loop is CASSTSGTSTDTQYF. Written as DNA, the CDR3 is TGTGCCAGCAGTACTAGCGGGACGAGCACAGATACGCAGTATTTT.

The V call is TRBV7-2, the J call TRBJ2-1, with 12 bases lining up with TRBD2. V shed 5 bases and J 6 bases; nucleotides not matched to a gene: 8. The CDR3 runs 16 residues. CDR1 is SGHTA and CDR2 is FQGNSA in the germline V gene. In nucleotides, the CDR3 is TGTGCCAGCAGCCTACGACTAGCGGGGGAGTTCAATGAGCAGTTCTTC. As protein: CASSLRLAGEFNEQFF. Full variable domain (remainder filled in from reference TRBV7-2 and TRBJ2-1): GAGVSQSPSNKVTEKGKDVELRCDPISGHTALYWYRQSLGQGLEFLIYFQGNSAPDKSGLPSDRFSAERTGGSVSTLTIQRTQQEDSAVYLCASSLRLAGEFNEQFFGPGTRLTVL.

This chain joins TRBV16 and TRBJ1-2; D call uncertain. The V end lost 1 base, the J end lost 3 bases, and 9 bases lay between the germline ends. In germline, CDR1 is KGHSY, CDR2 FQNENV. The CDR3 loop spans 14 amino acids. For the CDR3, the DNA is TGTGCCAGCAGCCAATTCAGGCAGTACTATGGCTACACCTTC. This sequence encodes CASSQFRQYYGYTF.

The table lists this clone with a count of one. The chain recombines TRBV19 with TRBJ2-7, with 7 nucleotides matching TRBD1. This CDR3 spans 13 amino acids. Germline V gene sequence: CDR1 LNHDA, CDR2 SQIVND (reference sequence). Losses at the gene ends were 8 bases for V and 5 bases for J; bases not matched to a gene: 9. The CDR3 DNA reads TGTGCCAGTTCGGATAGGGGGCCCGACGAGCAGTACTTC. It is translated as CASSDRGPDEQYF.